This T cell receptor (beta chain) was profiled in a study of metastatic and nonmetastatic thyroid tumors. About the research overall: The study looked at repertoires side by side in blood and in tumor or nodule tissue from malignant and benign thyroid patients.

The germline gives CDR1 DFQATT, CDR2 SNEGSKA (reference sequence). V was shortened by 3 bases and J by 2 bases, with 13 bases between the two germline ends. CDR3 length: 14 residues. Using MiXCR, TCRdb re-called clones from the PCR reads. The table shows tens of thousands of clones, with about 18% occurring only once. None of the patients had undergone any treatment ahead of thyroid surgery. General study points: The study reportedly found significantly higher TCR beta diversity in malignant thyroid tumors than benign nodules, in blood and tumor.

This clone was counted many times. The antigen is unknown. The chain carries TRBV20-1 and TRBJ1-2; the D gene is possibly TRBD1 (5 bases). The sample was blood. The sequence was collected from a female donor with papillary thyroid cancer or a benign thyroid nodule (not recorded which). Some clones in this sample may be carry-over from other donors' samples. The CDR3 DNA reads TGCAGTGCTAGTAAGCAGGGTATAAACTATGGCTACACCTTC. This gives the protein CSASKQGINYGYTF.